The 11 T cell receptor beta chains presented below share a single source sample, sequenced in a study of blood T cell repertoires in COVID-19. Assay: immunoSEQ multiplex PCR; the TCRdb copy retains only in-frame clones and omits some. This table has 200,000 to 300,000 clones, about 87% appearing once. Sequenced material: peripheral blood. The source is a woman aged 55-75 years with COVID-19, enrolled during active disease.

This clone was counted between two and nine times. The chain uses TRBV6-1 and TRBJ2-1; D may be TRBD2 (6 bases). CDR3 length: 17 residues. V was shortened by 1 base and J by 3 bases, with 16 bases between the two germline ends. Germline V gives CDR1 MNHNS, CDR2 SASEGT. This CDR3 is CASSEVFPGVGYNEQFF. DNA of the CDR3: TGTGCCAGCAGTGAAGTCTTCCCGGGAGTCGGCTACAATGAGCAGTTCTTC.

This chain connects TRBV6-6 to TRBJ1-5; D possibly corresponds to TRBD1 (6 bases). Trimming shortened V by 6 bases and J by 4 bases, and 16 bases separated the two germline ends. In germline, CDR1 is MNHNY, CDR2 SVGAGI (reference sequence). This CDR3 comprises 15 residues. CDR3 nucleotides: TGTGCCAGCAGCCCCCGCGGACAGCGGAATCAGCCCCAGCATTTT. It codes for CASSPRGQRNQPQHF.

The genes are TRBV9 and TRBJ2-5; a weak D match, TRBD1 (5 bases). The V end was cut by 0 bases, the J end by 0 bases, with 9 bases between. Germline V gene data show CDR1 as SGDLS and CDR2 as YYNGEE. The CDR3 has 15 residues. This chain's CDR3 is CASSVAKGYQETQYF. The CDR3 coding sequence is TGTGCCAGCAGCGTAGCGAAGGGGTACCAAGAGACCCAGTACTTC. Looking up the rest from reference TRBV9 and TRBJ2-5 gives the full variable domain: DSGVTQTPKHLITATGQRVTLRCSPRSGDLSVYWYQQSLDQGLQFLIQYYNGEERAKGNILERFSAQQFPDLHSELNLSSLELGDSALYFCASSVAKGYQETQYFGPGTRLLVL.

The rearrangement links TRBV6-5 to TRBJ2-5; 11 bases fit TRBD1. There are 15 residues in the CDR3. Trimming took 8 bases from V and 5 from J; bases not matched to a gene: 10. CDR1 is MNHEY, CDR2 SVGAGI, per germline. The CDR3 sequence is CASPPGQGGVETQYF. The CDR3 bases are TGTGCCAGCCCCCCGGGACAGGGGGGAGTGGAGACCCAGTACTTC.

This chain joins TRBV5-1 and TRBJ2-6; possible D gene TRBD1, 5 bases. CDR1 and CDR2 (germline): SGHRS, YFSETQ. The CDR3 is 15 amino acids. The V gene lost 0 bases and the J gene lost 4 bases, with 8 bases spanning the gap. Written as DNA, the CDR3 is TGCGCCAGCAGCTTGGAGGGGTACGGGGCCAACGTCCTGACTTTC. Translated, it gives CASSLEGYGANVLTF.

The genes are TRBV3-1 (or the pseudogene TRBV3-2) and TRBJ1-2; TRBD1 might be the D (5 bases). The CDR3 length is 15 residues. V was trimmed by 4 bases and J by 1 base, leaving 13 bases between them. The germline CDR1 and CDR2 sequences are LGHDT and YNNKEL (reference sequence). The CDR3 nucleotides are TGTGCCAGCAGCCCGCGAAGACAGCTTAACTATGGCTACACCTTC. Translated, it gives CASSPRRQLNYGYTF.

V is TRBV3-1 (or the pseudogene TRBV3-2) and J is TRBJ1-1; 12 positions agree with TRBD1. The CDR3 is 17 amino acids. With 3 bases clipped from V and 4 bases from J, the junction kept 9 bases outside the gene matches. Germline assignment: CDR1 LGHDT and CDR2 YNNKEL (reference sequence). CDR3 sequence: CASSHRGQGAWSTEAFF. CDR3 DNA sequence: TGTGCCAGCAGCCATAGGGGACAGGGGGCCTGGAGCACTGAAGCTTTCTTT.

The chain combines TRBV6-2 or TRBV6-3 with TRBJ2-1; 10 bases match TRBD2. CDR1 is MNHEY and CDR2 is SVGEGT in the germline V gene. This CDR3 spans 18 amino acids. Germline trimming cut 2 bases from V and 3 bases from J; bases unmatched to any gene: 10. The CDR3 DNA sequence: TGTGCCAGCAGTTACGTCCCCCTAACTAGCGGGATCTACAATGAGCAGTTCTTC. Translation gives CASSYVPLTSGIYNEQFF.

This clone was seen a single time. The CDR3 DNA reads TGTGCCAGCAGCTTGATGGGGGCGAACGATAATTCACCCCTCCACTTT. As protein: CASSLMGANDNSPLHF. This chain joins TRBV5-6 and TRBJ1-6, with D maybe TRBD1 (6 bases). The CDR3 spans 16 residues. Trimming cost V 1 base and J 5 bases, with 13 bases left between them. CDR1 SGHDT and CDR2 YYEEEE come from the germline V gene.

J is TRBJ2-3 and V is TRBV7-2; the match to TRBD2 covers 14 bases. Germline CDR1 reads SGHTA; CDR2 reads FQGNSA. CDR3 size: 19 residues. V shed 1 base and J 2 bases; nucleotides not matched to a gene: 8. CDR3 region: CASSLGGLAGVMPTDTQYF. The CDR3 DNA follows: TGTGCCAGCAGCTTAGGGGGACTAGCGGGAGTTATGCCCACAGATACGCAGTATTTT. Looking up the rest from reference TRBV7-2 and TRBJ2-3 gives the full variable domain: GAGVSQSPSNKVTEKGKDVELRCDPISGHTALYWYRQSLGQGLEFLIYFQGNSAPDKSGLPSDRFSAERTGGSVSTLTIQRTQQEDSAVYLCASSLGGLAGVMPTDTQYFGPGTRLTVL.

The V and J genes are TRBV7-8 and TRBJ1-6; tentatively, D is TRBD1 (6 bases). Between the trimmed V and J ends, which lost 1 base and 9 bases, there was a span of 13 bases. The CDR3 is made up of 15 amino acids. Per the germline V gene, CDR1 is SGHVS and CDR2 is FQNEAQ. Here the CDR3 reads CASSLEGGLSSPLHF. In nucleotides, the CDR3 is TGTGCCAGCAGCTTAGAGGGGGGGCTGAGTTCACCCCTCCACTTT.